This T cell receptor beta chain appears in the sequencing data of a study of blood T cells in healthy people across ages. Using a J-beta primer mix together with a sample-barcoded 5' primer, a second PCR was run for about 7 to 12 cycles. TCRdb ran MiXCR on the 5' RACE reads and lists one entry per CDR3 protein. The profile shows hundreds of thousands of distinct CDR3 sequences, more than 55% of them singletons. Isolating PBMCs gave at least 6 million of these cells per sample. The V end was cut by 1 base, the J end by 5 bases, with 11 bases between. Germline CDR1 is MNHEY and CDR2 is SVGAGI. CDR3 length: 14 residues. Findings and caveats of the study: Diversity figures derived from one million T cells were judged to underestimate the true value.

Comment on this clonotype: The antigen is unknown.

The receptor was derived from a man aged 35 to 55 in good health. The source material was blood. This chain uses TRBV6-5 with TRBJ2-5; a weak D match, TRBD2 (5 bases). In nucleotides, the CDR3 is TGTGCCAGCAGTTACTTTGGGAGCTCGGAGACCCAGTACTTC. Translated, it gives CASSYFGSSETQYF.